This TCR beta chain was captured by sequencing in a study of blood T cells in healthy people across ages. This clonotype was seen a few times. Using a J-beta primer mix together with a sample-barcoded 5' primer, a second PCR was run for about 6 to 11 cycles. TCRdb itself ran the 5' RACE reads through MiXCR, one entry per CDR3 protein. The table records just under 550,000 distinct CDR3 sequences, about 25% of them present only once. CDR1 is KGHSY and CDR2 is FQNENV in the germline V gene. The CDR3 totals 16 residues. V was clipped by 1 base and J by 0 bases, with 10 bases between them. These data also formed part of another study, on T cells of mothers and their children.

The rearrangement uses TRBV16 and TRBJ2-1; D is ambiguous. Source material: blood. This receptor was identified in a boy aged 10-17 years in good health. CDR3 in amino acids: CASSQFRASSYNEQFF. DNA for the CDR3: TGTGCCAGCAGCCAATTTAGAGCGAGCTCCTACAATGAGCAGTTCTTC.